Below, one T cell receptor (beta chain) is given with its context. Authors' processing steps: By means of reference gene primer amplification, nucleated cell counts were estimated. Generated by immunoSEQ multiplex PCR, the TCRdb table keeps only in-frame clones and is missing some. V and J calls and clone size are copied from that table; D and trimming were computed from the DNA. The sample has some 460,000 clones; approximately 90% are singletons. This sample was included in a study of blood T cell repertoires in COVID-19. Study summary: Sites across the United States, Italy and Spain contributed samples from acute and convalescent COVID-19. The cDNA or gDNA used as material had been derived from T cells, B-cell-depleted T cells, or PBMCs.

The CDR3 is 16 amino acids. Trimming removed 8 bases at V and 5 bases at J, with 21 bases between. Germline V CDR1 and CDR2: SGHVS, FQNEAQ. The chain recombines TRBV7-8 with TRBJ2-2, with D possibly TRBD2 on 6 matching bases. Source material: peripheral blood. This sequence originates from a woman between 25 and 40 years old with acute or convalescent COVID-19. CDR3 sequence reads: CASPLAKGASTGELFF. DNA of the CDR3: TGTGCCAGCCCCCTAGCGAAGGGCGCGAGTACCGGGGAGCTGTTTTTT.